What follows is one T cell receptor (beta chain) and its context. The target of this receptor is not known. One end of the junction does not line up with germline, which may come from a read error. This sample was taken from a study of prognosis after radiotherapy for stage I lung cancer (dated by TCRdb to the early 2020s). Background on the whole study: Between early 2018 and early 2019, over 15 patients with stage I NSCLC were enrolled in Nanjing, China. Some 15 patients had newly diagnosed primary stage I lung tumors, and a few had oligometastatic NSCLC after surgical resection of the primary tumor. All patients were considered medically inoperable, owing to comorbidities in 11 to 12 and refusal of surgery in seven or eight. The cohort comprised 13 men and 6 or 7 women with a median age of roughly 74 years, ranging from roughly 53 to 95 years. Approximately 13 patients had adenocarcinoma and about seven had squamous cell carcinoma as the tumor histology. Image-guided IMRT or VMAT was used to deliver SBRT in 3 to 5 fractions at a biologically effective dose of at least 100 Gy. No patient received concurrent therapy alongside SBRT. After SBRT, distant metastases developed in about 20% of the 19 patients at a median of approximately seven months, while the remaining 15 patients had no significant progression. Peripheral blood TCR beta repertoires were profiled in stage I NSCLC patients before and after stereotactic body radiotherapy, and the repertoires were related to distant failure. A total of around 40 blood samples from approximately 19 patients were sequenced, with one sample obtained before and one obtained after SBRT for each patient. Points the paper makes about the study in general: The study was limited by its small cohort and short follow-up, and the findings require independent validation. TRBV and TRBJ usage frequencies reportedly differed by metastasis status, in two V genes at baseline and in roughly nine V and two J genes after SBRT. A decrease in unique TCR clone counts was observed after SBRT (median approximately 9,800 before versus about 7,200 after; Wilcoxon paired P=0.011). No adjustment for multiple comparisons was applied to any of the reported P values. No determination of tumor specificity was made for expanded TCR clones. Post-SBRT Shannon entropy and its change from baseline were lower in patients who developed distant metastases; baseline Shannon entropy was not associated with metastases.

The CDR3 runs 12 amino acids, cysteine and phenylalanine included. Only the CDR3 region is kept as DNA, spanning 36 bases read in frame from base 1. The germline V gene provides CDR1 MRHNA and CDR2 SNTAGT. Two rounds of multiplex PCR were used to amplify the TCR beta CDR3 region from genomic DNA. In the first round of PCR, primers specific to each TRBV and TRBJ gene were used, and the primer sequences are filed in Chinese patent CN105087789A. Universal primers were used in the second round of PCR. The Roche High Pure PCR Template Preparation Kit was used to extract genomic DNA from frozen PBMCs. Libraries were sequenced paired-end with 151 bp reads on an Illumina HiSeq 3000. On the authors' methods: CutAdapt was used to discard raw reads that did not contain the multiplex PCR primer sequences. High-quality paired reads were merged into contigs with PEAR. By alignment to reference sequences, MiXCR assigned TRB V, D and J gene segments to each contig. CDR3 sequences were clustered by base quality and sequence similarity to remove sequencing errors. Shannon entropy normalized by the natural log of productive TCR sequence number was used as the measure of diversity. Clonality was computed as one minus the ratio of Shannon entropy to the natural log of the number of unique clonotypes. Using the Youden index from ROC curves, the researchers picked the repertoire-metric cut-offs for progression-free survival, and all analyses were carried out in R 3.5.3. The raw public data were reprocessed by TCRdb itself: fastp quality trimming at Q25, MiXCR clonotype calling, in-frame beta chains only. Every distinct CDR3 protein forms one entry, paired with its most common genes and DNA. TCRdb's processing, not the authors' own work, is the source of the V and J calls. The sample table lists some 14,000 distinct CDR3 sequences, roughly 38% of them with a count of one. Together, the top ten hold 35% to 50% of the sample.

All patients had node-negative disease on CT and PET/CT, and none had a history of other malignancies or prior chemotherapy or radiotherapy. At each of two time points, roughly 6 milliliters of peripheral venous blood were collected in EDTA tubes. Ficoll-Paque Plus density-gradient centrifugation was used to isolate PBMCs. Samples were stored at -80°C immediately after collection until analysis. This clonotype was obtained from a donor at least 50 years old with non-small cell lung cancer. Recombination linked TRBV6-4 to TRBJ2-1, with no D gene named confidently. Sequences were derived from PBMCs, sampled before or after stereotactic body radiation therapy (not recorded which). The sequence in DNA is TGTACCAGCAGTGACCAGTTCAATAAGCAGTTCTTC. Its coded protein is CTSSDQFNKQFF.